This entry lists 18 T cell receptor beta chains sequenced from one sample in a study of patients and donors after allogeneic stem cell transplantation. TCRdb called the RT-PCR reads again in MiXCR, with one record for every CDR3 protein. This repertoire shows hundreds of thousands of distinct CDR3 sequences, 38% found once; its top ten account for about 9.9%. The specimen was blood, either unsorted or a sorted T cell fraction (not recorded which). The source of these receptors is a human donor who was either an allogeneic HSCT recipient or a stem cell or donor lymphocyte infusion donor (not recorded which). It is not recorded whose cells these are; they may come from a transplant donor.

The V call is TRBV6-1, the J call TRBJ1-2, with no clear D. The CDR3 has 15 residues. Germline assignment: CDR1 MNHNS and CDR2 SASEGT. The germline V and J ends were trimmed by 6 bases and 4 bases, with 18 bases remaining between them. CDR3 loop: CASSTLRTAPYGYTF. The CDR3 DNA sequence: TGTGCCAGCAGCACGCTAAGGACGGCGCCCTATGGCTACACCTTC.

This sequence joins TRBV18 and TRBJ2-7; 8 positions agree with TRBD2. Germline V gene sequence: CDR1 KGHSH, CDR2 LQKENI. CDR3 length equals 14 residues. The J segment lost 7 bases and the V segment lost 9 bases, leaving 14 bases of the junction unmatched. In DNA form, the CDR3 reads TGTGCCAGTAGGAGCGGGGGCCCTGCCTCTGAGCAGTACTTC. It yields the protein CASRSGGPASEQYF.

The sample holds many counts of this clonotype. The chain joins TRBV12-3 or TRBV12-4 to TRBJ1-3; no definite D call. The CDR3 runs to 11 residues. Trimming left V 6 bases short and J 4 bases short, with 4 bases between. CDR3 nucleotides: TGTGCCAGCAGCCAGGGAAACACCATATATTTT. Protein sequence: CASSQGNTIYF.

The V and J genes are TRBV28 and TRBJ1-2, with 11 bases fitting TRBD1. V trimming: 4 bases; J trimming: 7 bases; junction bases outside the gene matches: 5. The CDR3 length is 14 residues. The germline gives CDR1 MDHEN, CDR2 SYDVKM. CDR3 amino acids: CASSWGTGGTGYTF. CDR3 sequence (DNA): TGTGCCAGCAGTTGGGGGACAGGGGGTACTGGCTACACCTTC.

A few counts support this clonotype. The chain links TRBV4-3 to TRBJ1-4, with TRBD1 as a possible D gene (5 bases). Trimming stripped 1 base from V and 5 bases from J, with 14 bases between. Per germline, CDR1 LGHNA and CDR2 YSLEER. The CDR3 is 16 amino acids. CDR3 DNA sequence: TGCGCCAGCAGCCAAGCGGTTGGGACGGGAAATGAAAAACTGTTTTTT. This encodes CASSQAVGTGNEKLFF.

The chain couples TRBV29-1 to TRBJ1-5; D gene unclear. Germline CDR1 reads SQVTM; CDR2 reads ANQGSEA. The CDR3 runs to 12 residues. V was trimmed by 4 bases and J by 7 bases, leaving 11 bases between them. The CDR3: CSVGIPGQPQHF. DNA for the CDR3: TGCAGCGTTGGCATTCCGGGCCAGCCCCAGCATTTT.

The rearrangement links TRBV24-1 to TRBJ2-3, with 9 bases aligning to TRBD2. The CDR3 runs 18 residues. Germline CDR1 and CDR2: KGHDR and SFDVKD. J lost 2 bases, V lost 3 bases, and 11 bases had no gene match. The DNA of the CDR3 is TGTGCCACCAGTGATCCAATGGGACTAGCCGGAGTCACAGATACGCAGTATTTT. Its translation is CATSDPMGLAGVTDTQYF.

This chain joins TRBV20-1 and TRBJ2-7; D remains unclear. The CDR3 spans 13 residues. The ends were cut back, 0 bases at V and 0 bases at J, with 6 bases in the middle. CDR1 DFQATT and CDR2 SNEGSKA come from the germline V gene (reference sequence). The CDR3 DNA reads TGCAGTGCTAGAGAGGCCAACTCCTACGAGCAGTACTTC. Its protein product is CSAREANSYEQYF.

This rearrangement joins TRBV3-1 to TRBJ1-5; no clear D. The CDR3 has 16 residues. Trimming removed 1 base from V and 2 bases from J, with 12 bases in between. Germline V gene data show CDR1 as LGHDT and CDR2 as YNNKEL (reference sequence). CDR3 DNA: TGTGCCAGCAGCCAAGGGTCGACCTGGGGCAATCAGCCCCAGCATTTT. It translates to CASSQGSTWGNQPQHF.

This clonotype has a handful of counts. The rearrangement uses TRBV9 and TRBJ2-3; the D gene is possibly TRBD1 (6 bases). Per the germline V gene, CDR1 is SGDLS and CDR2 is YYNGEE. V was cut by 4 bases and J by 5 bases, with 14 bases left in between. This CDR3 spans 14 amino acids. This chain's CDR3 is CASSRTVSEDTQYF. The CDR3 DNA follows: TGTGCCAGCAGCCGGACAGTTTCAGAAGATACGCAGTATTTT.

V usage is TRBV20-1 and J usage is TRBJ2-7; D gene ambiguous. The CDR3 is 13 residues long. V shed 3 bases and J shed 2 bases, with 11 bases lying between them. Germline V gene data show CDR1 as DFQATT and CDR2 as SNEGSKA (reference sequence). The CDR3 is CSASLVRAYEQYF. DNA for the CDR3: TGCAGTGCTAGCTTAGTCCGCGCCTACGAGCAGTACTTC.

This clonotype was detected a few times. The chain's CDR3 is CSARGQANTEAFF. In DNA, the CDR3 is TGCAGTGCTAGAGGACAGGCGAACACTGAAGCTTTCTTT. V gene TRBV20-1 combines with J gene TRBJ1-1; D might be TRBD1 (6 bases). The CDR3 consists of 13 residues. Trimming left V 1 base short and J 1 base short, with 7 bases between. The germline CDR1 and CDR2 sequences are DFQATT and SNEGSKA (reference sequence).

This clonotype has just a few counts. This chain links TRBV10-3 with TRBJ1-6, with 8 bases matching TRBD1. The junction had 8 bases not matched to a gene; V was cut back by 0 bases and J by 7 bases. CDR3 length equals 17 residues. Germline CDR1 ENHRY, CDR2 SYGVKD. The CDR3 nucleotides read TGTGCCATCAGTGAGTCTGGGCAGGGGGCGCGAAATTCACCCCTCCACTTT. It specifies CAISESGQGARNSPLHF.

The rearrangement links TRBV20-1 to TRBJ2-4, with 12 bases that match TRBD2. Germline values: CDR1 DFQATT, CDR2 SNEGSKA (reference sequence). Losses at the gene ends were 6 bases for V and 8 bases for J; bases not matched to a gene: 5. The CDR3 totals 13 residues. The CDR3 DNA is TGCAGTGCCCGGACTAGCGGGGATTACATTCAGTACTTC. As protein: CSARTSGDYIQYF.

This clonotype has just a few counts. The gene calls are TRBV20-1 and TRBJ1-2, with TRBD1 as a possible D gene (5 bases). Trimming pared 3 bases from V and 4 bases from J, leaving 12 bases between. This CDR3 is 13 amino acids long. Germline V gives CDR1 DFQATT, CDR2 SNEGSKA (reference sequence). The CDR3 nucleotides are TGCAGTGCTAGGCTACAGGAGACCTATGGCTACACCTTC. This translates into CSARLQETYGYTF.

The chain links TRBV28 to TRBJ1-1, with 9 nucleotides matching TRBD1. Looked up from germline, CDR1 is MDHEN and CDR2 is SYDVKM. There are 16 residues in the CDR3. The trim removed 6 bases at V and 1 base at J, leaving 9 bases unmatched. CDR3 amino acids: CASRRRTGARNTEAFF. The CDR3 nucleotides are TGTGCCAGCAGACGTCGGACAGGGGCTAGGAACACTGAAGCTTTCTTT.

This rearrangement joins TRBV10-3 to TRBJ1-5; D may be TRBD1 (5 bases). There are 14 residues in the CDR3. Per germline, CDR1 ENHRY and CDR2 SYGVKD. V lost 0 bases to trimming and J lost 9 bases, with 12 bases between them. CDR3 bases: TGTGCCATCAGTGAGTCGGGTCCTAGGGGGCCCCAGCATTTT. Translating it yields CAISESGPRGPQHF.

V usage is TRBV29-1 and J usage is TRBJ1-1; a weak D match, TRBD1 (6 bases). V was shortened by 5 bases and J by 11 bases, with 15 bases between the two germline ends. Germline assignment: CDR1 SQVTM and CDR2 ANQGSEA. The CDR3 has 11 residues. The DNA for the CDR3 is TGCAGCGTTTTGGGGACAAGGGAGGCTTTCTTT. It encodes CSVLGTREAFF.